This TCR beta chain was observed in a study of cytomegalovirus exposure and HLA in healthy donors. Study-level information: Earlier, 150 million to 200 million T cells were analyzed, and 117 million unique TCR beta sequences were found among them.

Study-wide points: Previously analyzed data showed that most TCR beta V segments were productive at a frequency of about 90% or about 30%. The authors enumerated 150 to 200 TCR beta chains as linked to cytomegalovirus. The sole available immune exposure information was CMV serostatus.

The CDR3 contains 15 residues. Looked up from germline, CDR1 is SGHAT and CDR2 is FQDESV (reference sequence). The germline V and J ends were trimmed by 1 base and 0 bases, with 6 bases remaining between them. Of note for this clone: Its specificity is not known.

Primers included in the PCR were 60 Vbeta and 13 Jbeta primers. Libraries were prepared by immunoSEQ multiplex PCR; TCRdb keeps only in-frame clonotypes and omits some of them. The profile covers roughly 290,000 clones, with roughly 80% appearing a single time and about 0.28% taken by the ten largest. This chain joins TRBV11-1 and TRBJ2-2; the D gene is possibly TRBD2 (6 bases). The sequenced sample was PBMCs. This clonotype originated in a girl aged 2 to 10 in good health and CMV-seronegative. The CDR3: CASSLGGANTGELFF. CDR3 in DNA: TGTGCCAGCAGCTTAGGGGGGGCGAACACCGGGGAGCTGTTTTTT. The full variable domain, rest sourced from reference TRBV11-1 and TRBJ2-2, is EAEVAQSPRYKITEKSQAVAFWCDPISGHATLYWYRQILGQGPELLVQFQDESVVDDSQLPKDRFSAERLKGVDSTLKIQPAELGDSAMYLCASSLGGANTGELFFGEGSRLTVL.